The present T cell receptor (beta chain) was sequenced within a study of beta chain features in type 1 diabetes (dated by TCRdb to 2017 to 2018). In terms of the full investigation: Mean age, gender distribution, total cell number and subset yield did not differ between patients and healthy donors. Across all samples, approximately 98,000,000 sorted cells were examined, and cell number per subset correlated strongly with RNA yield. The study compared the TCRB repertoires of sorted circulating CD4+ T cell subsets in recently diagnosed type 1 diabetes patients with those in matched healthy donors. Whereas all 30 or so donors provided naive and central memory subsets, regulatory and stem cell-like memory subsets were isolated from just 8 patients and about 8 healthy donors.

The entire amount of isolated RNA was reverse transcribed using the High Capacity cDNA Reverse Transcription Kit, so the sequenced TCRB transcripts were expressed ones. Naive, central memory and regulatory T cell samples underwent deep immunoSEQ sequencing, averaging about 3.3 million total reads per sample. Sorted cells were lysed in RLT buffer, and RNA was extracted using DNase-treated RNeasy Micro or Mini kits according to cell number. To prevent cross-contamination, each cell subset was processed individually, whereas patient and healthy donor samples were processed jointly. The immunoSEQ multiplex PCR was used to amplify TCRB sequences from cDNA, yielding 87-bp fragments that span the CDR3 region. Sequencing of the amplicons was done on the Illumina HiSeq platform. The study's processing was this. Synthetic template baselines were used to correct PCR bias computationally, reads within Hamming distance 2 were collapsed together, and singletons that could not be merged were discarded. Reads were aligned to IMGT to assign V, D and J genes, CDR3 length, and insertions or deletions at six rearrangement sites. Within each subset, clonotype counts were normalized to the number of sorted cells before true diversity and Gini coefficients were calculated with the tcR R package. Repertoire sharing was quantified using the overlap coefficient calculated on TCRB nucleotide sequences. Out-of-frame TCRB sequences from naive cells were analyzed to stand in for the pre-selection repertoire. Not all clones reach the TCRdb copy of this immuneACCESS table, which keeps in-frame sequences only. Checked studies attribute under half of the gap to unresolved V genes and leave the rest unexplained. V, J and clone size reflect that table, while D and trimming were determined from the DNA. A total of 250,000 to 300,000 clones appear in this sample, 13% to 15% of them only once. 0.015% to 0.02% of the sample belongs to the ten largest clones.

This clone showed up just a few times. This clone's antigen is unknown. Per-nucleotide qualities are absent, and no much larger clonotype sits a single base away. The full study reports these points: Naive, central memory and regulatory TCRB repertoires appeared more similar among patients than among healthy donors. Because the HLA sub-analyses included only small numbers of individuals, any influence of HLA type on TCRB rearrangement was left unresolved. At VDJ recombination sites, type 1 diabetes patients had fewer insertions and more deleted nucleotides, which implies abnormalities in thymic rearrangement. Because cDNA was sequenced instead of genomic DNA, activated cells with high expression could be over-represented, although the groups did not differ in activation or CD3 levels. A moderate but significant shortening of TCRB CDR3 length was observed in type 1 diabetes patients in all four CD4+ subsets. Shorter templates might have been favored by PCR, but patient and control samples were amplified and corrected together, so both groups would have been affected equally by any skew.

From each donor, a single peripheral blood sample of roughly 0.11 L on average was drawn into heparinised tubes. A BD FACSAria II was used to sort naive, central memory, regulatory and stem cell-like memory CD4+ T cells with a panel that included CD45RO, CCR7, CD25, CD127, CD95 and CD27. Every sorted population had a purity above 98%. Right away, PBMCs were isolated by Lymphoprep density gradient centrifugation and were stained directly, with no culture step. So that batch effects would be minimized, each experiment stained and sorted samples in pairs, pairing one healthy donor with one patient. The CDR3, from cysteine to phenylalanine, totals 13 residues. The CDR3 DNA has 39 bases and is translated from base 1. CDR1 is given as SGHTA and CDR2 as FQGTGA, both from the germline V gene. The V and J ends are trimmed by 4 bases and 8 bases, leaving 12 bases between them.

This clonotype was sampled from a man in his thirties or forties with type 1 diabetes. Material: naive CD4+ T cells from blood. The cell subset or site label, read with the paper, signifies: true naive CD4+ T cells. Here the chain combines TRBV7-3 and TRBJ2-4, with TRBD1 tentatively as D gene (7 bases match). The DNA reads as follows: TGTGCCAGCAGCTCTCAGGGGGGCGACATTCAGTACTTC. This encodes CASSSQGGDIQYF.